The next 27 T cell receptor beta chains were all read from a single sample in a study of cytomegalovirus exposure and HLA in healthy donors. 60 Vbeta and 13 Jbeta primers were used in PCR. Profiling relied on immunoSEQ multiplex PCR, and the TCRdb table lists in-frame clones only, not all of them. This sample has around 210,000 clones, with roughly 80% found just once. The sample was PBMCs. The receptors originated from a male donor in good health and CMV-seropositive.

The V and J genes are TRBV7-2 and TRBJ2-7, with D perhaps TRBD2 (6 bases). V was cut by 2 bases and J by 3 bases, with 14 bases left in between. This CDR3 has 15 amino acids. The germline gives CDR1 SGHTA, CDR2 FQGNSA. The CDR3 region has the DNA TGTGCCAGCAGCTTATTAGGGGACTGGATCTACGAGCAGTACTTC. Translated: CASSLLGDWIYEQYF.

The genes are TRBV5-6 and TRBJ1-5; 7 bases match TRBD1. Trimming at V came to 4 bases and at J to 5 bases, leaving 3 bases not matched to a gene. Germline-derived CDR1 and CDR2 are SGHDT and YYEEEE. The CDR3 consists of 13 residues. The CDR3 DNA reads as TGTGCCAGCAGCCCGGACAGGTATCAGCCCCAGCATTTT. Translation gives CASSPDRYQPQHF.

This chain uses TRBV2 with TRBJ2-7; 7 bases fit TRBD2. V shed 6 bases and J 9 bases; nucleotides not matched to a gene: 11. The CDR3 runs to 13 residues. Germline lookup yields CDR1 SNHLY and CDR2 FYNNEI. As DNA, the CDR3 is TGTGCCAGCAGGGAGACTAGCCCCGCGAGGCAGTACTTC. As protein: CASRETSPARQYF.

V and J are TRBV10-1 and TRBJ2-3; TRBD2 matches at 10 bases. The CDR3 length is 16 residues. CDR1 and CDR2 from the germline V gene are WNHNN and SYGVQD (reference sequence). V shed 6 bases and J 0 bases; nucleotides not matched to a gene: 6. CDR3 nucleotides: TGCGCCAGCAGGGATAGCGGGGGGCCTAGCACAGATACGCAGTATTTT. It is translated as CASRDSGGPSTDTQYF.

CDR3 DNA: TGTGCCAGTAGTACACCCAACTCGGGAAGTCCTGGAAACACCATATATTTT. Its translation is CASSTPNSGSPGNTIYF. The chain couples TRBV19 to TRBJ1-3; D remains ambiguous. The CDR3 loop spans 17 amino acids. CDR1 is LNHDA, CDR2 SQIVND, per germline (reference sequence). Trimming pared 4 bases from V and 2 bases from J, leaving 18 bases between.

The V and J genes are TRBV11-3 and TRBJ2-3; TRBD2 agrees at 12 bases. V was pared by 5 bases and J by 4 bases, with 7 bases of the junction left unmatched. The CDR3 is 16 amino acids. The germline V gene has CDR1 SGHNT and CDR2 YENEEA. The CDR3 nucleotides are TGTGCCAGCAGCACTAAACTAGCGGGAGGCTCAGATACGCAGTATTTT. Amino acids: CASSTKLAGGSDTQYF.

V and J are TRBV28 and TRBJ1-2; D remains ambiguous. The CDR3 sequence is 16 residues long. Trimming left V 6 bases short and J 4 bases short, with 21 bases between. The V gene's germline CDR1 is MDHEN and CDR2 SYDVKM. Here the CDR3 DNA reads TGTGCCAGCAGCTTGGAGGGAGGGCCGCTTGGCTATGGCTACACCTTC. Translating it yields CASSLEGGPLGYGYTF.

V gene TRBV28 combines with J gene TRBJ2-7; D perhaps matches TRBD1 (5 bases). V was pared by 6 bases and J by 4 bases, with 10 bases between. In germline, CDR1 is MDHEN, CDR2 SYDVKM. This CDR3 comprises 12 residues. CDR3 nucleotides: TGTGCCAGCAGCCTCAGGGCATACGAGCAGTACTTC. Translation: CASSLRAYEQYF.

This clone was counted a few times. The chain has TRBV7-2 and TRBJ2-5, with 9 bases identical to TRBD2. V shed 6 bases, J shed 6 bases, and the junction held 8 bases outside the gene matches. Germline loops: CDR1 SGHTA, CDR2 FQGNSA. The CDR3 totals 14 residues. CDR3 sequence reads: CASSPSGIEKTQYF. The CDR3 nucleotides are TGTGCCAGCAGTCCTAGCGGGATAGAAAAGACCCAGTACTTC. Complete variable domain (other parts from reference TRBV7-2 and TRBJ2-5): GAGVSQSPSNKVTEKGKDVELRCDPISGHTALYWYRQSLGQGLEFLIYFQGNSAPDKSGLPSDRFSAERTGGSVSTLTIQRTQQEDSAVYLCASSPSGIEKTQYFGPGTRLLVL.

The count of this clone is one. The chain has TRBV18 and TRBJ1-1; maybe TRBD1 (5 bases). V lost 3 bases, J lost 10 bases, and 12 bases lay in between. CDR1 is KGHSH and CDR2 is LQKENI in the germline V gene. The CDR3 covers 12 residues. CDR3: CASSPTTVAAFF. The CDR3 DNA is TGTGCCAGCTCACCCACGACAGTGGCAGCTTTCTTT.

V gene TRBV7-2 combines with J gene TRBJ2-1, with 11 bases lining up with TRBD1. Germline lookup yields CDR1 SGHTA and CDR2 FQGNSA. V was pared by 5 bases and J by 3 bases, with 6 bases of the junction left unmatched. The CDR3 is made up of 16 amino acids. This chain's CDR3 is CASSTTGTGGYNEQFF. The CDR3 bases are TGTGCCAGCAGCACAACCGGGACAGGGGGCTACAATGAGCAGTTCTTC.

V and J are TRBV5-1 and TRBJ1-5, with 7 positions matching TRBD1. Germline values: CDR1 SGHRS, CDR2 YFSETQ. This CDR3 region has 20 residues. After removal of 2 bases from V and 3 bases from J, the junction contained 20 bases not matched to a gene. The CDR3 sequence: CASSFNPGQSKKGVNQPQHF. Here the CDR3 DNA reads TGCGCCAGCAGCTTTAATCCGGGACAGTCAAAAAAGGGAGTCAATCAGCCCCAGCATTTT.

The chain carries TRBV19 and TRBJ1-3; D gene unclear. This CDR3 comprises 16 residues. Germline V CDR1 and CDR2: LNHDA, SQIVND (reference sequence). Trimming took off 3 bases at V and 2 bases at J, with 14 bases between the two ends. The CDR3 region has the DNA TGTGCCAGTAGTATTTTTCCTCGGGGTGCTGGAAACACCATATATTTT. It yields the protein CASSIFPRGAGNTIYF.

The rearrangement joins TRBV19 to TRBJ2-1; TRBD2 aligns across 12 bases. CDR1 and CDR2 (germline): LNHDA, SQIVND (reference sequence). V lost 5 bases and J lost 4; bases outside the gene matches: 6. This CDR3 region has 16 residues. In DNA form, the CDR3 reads TGTGCCAGTAGTCGAATGGGACTAGCGGGTTACAATGAGCAGTTCTTC. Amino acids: CASSRMGLAGYNEQFF.

This chain's CDR3 is CASSFGQGKSYTF. The CDR3 DNA follows: TGTGCCAGCAGCTTCGGACAGGGGAAGAGCTACACCTTC. The chain uses TRBV7-2 and TRBJ1-2, with 9 bases lining up with TRBD1. Trimming took 3 bases from V and 9 from J; bases not matched to a gene: 5. This CDR3 spans 13 amino acids. Per germline, CDR1 SGHTA and CDR2 FQGNSA.

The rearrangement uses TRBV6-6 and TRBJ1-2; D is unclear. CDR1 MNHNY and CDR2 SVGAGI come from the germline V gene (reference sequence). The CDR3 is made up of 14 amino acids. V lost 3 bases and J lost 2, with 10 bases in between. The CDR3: CASSYSARNYGYTF. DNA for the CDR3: TGTGCCAGCAGTTATTCCGCCCGGAACTATGGCTACACCTTC.

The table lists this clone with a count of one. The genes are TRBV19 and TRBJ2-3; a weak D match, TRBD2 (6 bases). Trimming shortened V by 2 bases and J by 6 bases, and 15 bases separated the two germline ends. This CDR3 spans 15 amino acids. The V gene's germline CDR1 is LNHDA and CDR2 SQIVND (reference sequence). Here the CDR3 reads CASSIMGGRGDTQYF. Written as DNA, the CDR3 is TGTGCCAGTAGTATAATGGGGGGAAGGGGCGATACGCAGTATTTT.

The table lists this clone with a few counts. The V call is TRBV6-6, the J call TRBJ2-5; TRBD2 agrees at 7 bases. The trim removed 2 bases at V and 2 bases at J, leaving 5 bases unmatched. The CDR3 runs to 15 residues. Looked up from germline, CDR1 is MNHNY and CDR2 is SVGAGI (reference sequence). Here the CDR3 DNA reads TGTGCCAGCAGTTACCAGCAGCGGGGTCAAGAGACCCAGTACTTC. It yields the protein CASSYQQRGQETQYF.

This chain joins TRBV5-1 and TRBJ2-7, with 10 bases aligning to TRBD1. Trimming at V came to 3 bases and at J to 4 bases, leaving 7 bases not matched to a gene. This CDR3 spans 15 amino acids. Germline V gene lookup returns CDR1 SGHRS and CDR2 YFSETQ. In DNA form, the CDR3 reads TGCGCCAGCAGCTGGGGGACAGGGGTGACTTACGAGCAGTACTTC. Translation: CASSWGTGVTYEQYF. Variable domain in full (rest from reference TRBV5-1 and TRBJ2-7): KAGVTQTPRYLIKTRGQQVTLSCSPISGHRSVSWYQQTPGQGLQFLFEYFSETQRNKGNFPGRFSGRQFSNSRSEMNVSTLELGDSALYLCASSWGTGVTYEQYFGPGTRLTVT.

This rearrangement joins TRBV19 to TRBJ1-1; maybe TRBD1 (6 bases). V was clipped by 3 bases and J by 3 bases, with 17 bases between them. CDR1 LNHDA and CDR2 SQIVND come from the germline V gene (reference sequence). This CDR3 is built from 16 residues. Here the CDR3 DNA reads TGTGCCAGTAGTATTCTGGGGGCCCGTCGGGACACTGAAGCTTTCTTT. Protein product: CASSILGARRDTEAFF.

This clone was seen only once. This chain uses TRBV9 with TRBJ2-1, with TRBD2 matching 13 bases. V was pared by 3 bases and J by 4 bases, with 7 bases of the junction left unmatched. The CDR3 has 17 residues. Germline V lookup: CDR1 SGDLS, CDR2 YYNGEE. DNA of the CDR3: TGTGCCAGCAGCGGACTAGCGGGGGGTTCCCCTTACAATGAGCAGTTCTTC. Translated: CASSGLAGGSPYNEQFF.

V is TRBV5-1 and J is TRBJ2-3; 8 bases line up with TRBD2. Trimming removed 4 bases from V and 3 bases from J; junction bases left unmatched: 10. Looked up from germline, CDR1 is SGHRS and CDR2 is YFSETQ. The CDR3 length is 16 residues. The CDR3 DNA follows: TGCGCCAGCAGCCCAATTGGAGTAGCGGGAACAGATACGCAGTATTTT. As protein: CASSPIGVAGTDTQYF.

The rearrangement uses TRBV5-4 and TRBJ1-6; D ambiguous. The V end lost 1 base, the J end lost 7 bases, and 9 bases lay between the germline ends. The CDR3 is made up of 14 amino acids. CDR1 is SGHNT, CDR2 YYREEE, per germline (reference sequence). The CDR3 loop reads CASSLMSNNSPLHF. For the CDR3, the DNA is TGTGCCAGCAGCTTGATGTCTAACAATTCACCCCTCCACTTT.

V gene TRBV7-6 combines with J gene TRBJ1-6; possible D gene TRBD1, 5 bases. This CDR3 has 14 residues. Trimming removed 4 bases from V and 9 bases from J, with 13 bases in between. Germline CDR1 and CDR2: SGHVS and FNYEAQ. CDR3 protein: CASSSPGEGSPLHF. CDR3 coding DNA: TGTGCCAGCAGCTCTCCGGGGGAGGGTTCACCCCTCCACTTT.

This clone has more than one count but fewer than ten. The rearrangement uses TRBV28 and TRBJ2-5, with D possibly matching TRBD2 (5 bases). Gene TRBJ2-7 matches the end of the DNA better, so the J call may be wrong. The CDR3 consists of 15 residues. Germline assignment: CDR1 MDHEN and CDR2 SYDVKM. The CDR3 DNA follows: TGTGCCAGCAGTTTCGTAACAGCGGTCTCCTACGAGCAGTACTTC. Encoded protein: CASSFVTAVSYEQYF.

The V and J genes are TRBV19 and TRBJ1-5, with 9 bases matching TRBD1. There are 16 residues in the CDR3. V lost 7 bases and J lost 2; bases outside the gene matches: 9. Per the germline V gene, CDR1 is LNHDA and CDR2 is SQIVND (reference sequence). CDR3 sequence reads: CASTYGTGYGNQPQHF. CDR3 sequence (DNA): TGTGCCAGTACCTACGGGACAGGGTATGGCAATCAGCCCCAGCATTTT. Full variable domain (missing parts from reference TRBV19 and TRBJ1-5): DGGITQSPKYLFRKEGQNVTLSCEQNLNHDAMYWYRQDPGQGLRLIYYSQIVNDFQKGDIAEGYSVSREKKESFPLTVTSAQKNPTAFYLCASTYGTGYGNQPQHFGDGTRLSIL.

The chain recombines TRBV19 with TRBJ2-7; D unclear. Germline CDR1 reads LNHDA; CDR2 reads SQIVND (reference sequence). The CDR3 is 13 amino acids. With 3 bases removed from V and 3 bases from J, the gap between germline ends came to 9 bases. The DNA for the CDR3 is TGTGCCAGTAGTATGTCCCCACTCTACGAGCAGTACTTC. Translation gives CASSMSPLYEQYF.